These 6 T cell receptor beta chains came from one sample sequenced in a study of CD8+CD57+ T cells in acquired aplastic anemia. For sequencing, patients were chosen who had shown expansion of CD8+CD57+ cells by flow cytometry. Template material for TCR beta VDJ and CDR3 profiling consisted of genomic DNA. TCRdb re-called the reads with MiXCR, one entry per CDR3 protein. The sample comprises 100,000 to 150,000 distinct CDR3 sequences, 50% to 70% of which are singletons, and roughly 30% rests with the top ten. The sample comprised sorted CD4+, CD8+, or CD8+CD57+ T cells (not recorded which) from PBMCs. These receptors came from a human donor with aplastic anemia.

Of note for this clonotype: Its ends do not fully match the called genes, so a read error is possible. V is TRBV6-5 and J is TRBJ2-5; 10 bases align to TRBD2. Germline CDR1 reads MNHEY; CDR2 reads SVGAGI. The CDR3 covers 16 residues. This CDR3 is CASGYSTSGPQETQYF. The CDR3 coding sequence is TGTGCCAGCGGTTACTCGACTAGCGGGCCCCAAGAGACCCAGTACTTC.

This clonotype was seen repeatedly, ten times or more. The chain carries TRBV4-3 and TRBJ1-2, with D hard to call. The CDR3 has 16 amino acids. The V end lost 0 bases, the J end lost 4 bases, and 15 bases lay between the germline ends. Germline V gene lookup returns CDR1 LGHNA and CDR2 YSLEER. The CDR3 spells CASSQDRGRSPYGYTF. CDR3 bases: TGCGCCAGCAGCCAAGATCGAGGGCGTTCCCCCTATGGCTACACCTTC.

The V call is TRBV7-3, the J call TRBJ1-1; possible D gene TRBD1, 6 bases. CDR1 is SGHTA, CDR2 FQGTGA, per germline. There are 15 residues in the CDR3. The V gene lost 6 bases and the J gene lost 0 bases, with 14 bases spanning the gap. The CDR3: CASRLSGDVNTEAFF. The DNA for the CDR3 is TGTGCCAGCAGACTATCAGGGGATGTGAACACTGAAGCTTTCTTT.

The chain joins TRBV6-5 to TRBJ2-7, with 12 nucleotides matching TRBD1. Germline assignment: CDR1 MNHEY and CDR2 SVGAGI. The CDR3 extends over 15 amino acids. The junction had 2 bases not matched to a gene; V was cut back by 2 bases and J by 3 bases. For the CDR3, the DNA is TGTGCCAGCAGTTACGGGACAGGGGGCTTCTACGAGCAGTACTTC. Its protein is CASSYGTGGFYEQYF.

This clonotype was counted at least ten times. The CDR3 region is CASSLGLAFDEQFF. The CDR3 coding sequence is TGTGCCAGCAGCTTAGGACTAGCATTCGATGAGCAGTTCTTC. The J gene is TRBJ2-1, the V gene TRBV11-2; TRBD2 agrees at 7 bases. This CDR3 is 14 amino acids long. CDR1 and CDR2 (germline): SGHAT, FQNNGV. V was pared by 1 base and J by 8 bases, with 5 bases of the junction left unmatched.

The chain joins TRBV25-1 to TRBJ1-5; weak D call: TRBD1 (6 bases). This CDR3 region has 13 residues. The ends were cut back, 2 bases at V and 4 bases at J, with 6 bases in the middle. Per the germline V gene, CDR1 is MGHDK and CDR2 is SYGVNS. The CDR3 region is CASSEGQNQPQHF. CDR3 nucleotide sequence: TGTGCCAGCAGTGAAGGACAGAATCAGCCCCAGCATTTT.